There are a few counts of the clone carrying this T cell receptor (beta chain). Its antigen is as yet unknown. The data originate from a study of CD8 T cells in ankylosing spondylitis. Study-level points and caveats: Enrichment of disease-linked clones was reportedly significant in matched ankylosing spondylitis synovial fluid.

Germline V CDR1 and CDR2: MGHRA, YSYEKL. The V and J ends lost 5 bases and 1 base respectively, with 12 bases between them. The CDR3 has 14 residues. One entry per CDR3 protein, called by TCRdb with MiXCR from the 5' RACE reads. The top ten clones hold 7.3% of a sample with 130,000 to 150,000 distinct CDR3 sequences, approximately 9.2% of them seen once. J is TRBJ2-7 and V is TRBV4-1; D is perhaps TRBD1 (6 bases). The clonotype comes from a male donor with ankylosing spondylitis. The specimen sequenced was synovial fluid, either unsorted or a sorted T cell fraction (not recorded which). CDR3 sequence reads: CASSTGHTSYEQYF. The CDR3 DNA sequence: TGCGCCAGCAGCACGGGACATACTTCCTACGAGCAGTACTTC.